The 6 T cell receptor beta chains below were found in one sample sequenced in a study of technical replicates of blood from several donors (dated by TCRdb to the late 2010s). Receptor libraries were prepared by the immunoSEQ multiplex PCR assay. The source is immuneACCESS, and TCRdb retained only in-frame sequences with V and J called. Part of the clones is not carried over; for the studies checked, unresolved V genes explain less than half of this, and the remainder is unexplained. This sample holds some 70,000 clones; 95% to 98% were observed only once. The biggest ten clones account for around 0.29% of the sample. Sequences were obtained from T cells isolated from PBMCs. These receptors all come from a human donor in good health.

V and J are TRBV10-1 and TRBJ2-2, with unresolved D. The CDR3 totals 14 residues. CDR1 and CDR2 from the germline V gene are WNHNN and SYGVQD (reference sequence). Trimming pared 5 bases from V and 2 bases from J, leaving 9 bases between. The CDR3 coding sequence is TGCGCCAGCAGTACAGACATAAACACCGGGGAGCTGTTTTTT. Translated, it gives CASSTDINTGELFF.

The chain has TRBV7-3 and TRBJ2-7; TRBD2 matches at 8 bases. With 5 bases clipped from V and 7 bases from J, the junction kept 10 bases outside the gene matches. Looked up from germline, CDR1 is SGHTA and CDR2 is FQGTGA. The CDR3 extends over 14 amino acids. Here the CDR3 DNA reads TGTGCCAGCAGCCCAAGAGCGGGAGAGGGGGAGCAGTACTTC. Amino acid sequence: CASSPRAGEGEQYF.

V is TRBV27 and J is TRBJ1-1, with no clear D. The ends were cut back, 6 bases at V and 3 bases at J, with 14 bases in the middle. The germline CDR1 and CDR2 sequences are MNHEY and SMNVEV (reference sequence). The CDR3 runs to 14 residues. CDR3 nucleotide sequence: TGTGCCAGCAGCCCCACACCTGATTACACTGAAGCTTTCTTT. It yields the protein CASSPTPDYTEAFF.

There are a few counts of this clone. The chain couples TRBV12-5 to TRBJ1-1; 8 bases map to TRBD1. The CDR3 totals 18 residues. Trimming cost V 0 bases and J 4 bases; bases outside gene matches: 13. Germline lookup yields CDR1 LGHNT and CDR2 FRNRAP. CDR3 region: CASGLVRIIGQGITEAFF. CDR3 nucleotide sequence: TGTGCTAGTGGTTTGGTAAGGATTATCGGACAGGGAATCACTGAAGCTTTCTTT.

This sequence joins TRBV10-1 and TRBJ2-3; 12 nucleotides align to TRBD1. Germline trimming cut 2 bases from V and 8 bases from J; bases unmatched to any gene: 14. The CDR3 is 18 residues long. Germline V gives CDR1 WNHNN, CDR2 SYGVQD (reference sequence). The CDR3 reads CASSEAPGTGGKGGTQYF. The CDR3 DNA reads as TGCGCCAGCAGTGAGGCCCCCGGGACAGGGGGCAAGGGGGGTACGCAGTATTTT.

DNA for the CDR3: TGCGCCAGCACCTCATGGGAGGGGCGCATCACAGATACGCAGTATTTT. Encoded protein: CASTSWEGRITDTQYF. This chain links TRBV4-1 with TRBJ2-3; 7 positions match TRBD2. CDR1 MGHRA and CDR2 YSYEKL come from the germline V gene. V shed 7 bases, J shed 2 bases, and the junction held 12 bases outside the gene matches. This CDR3 has 16 amino acids.